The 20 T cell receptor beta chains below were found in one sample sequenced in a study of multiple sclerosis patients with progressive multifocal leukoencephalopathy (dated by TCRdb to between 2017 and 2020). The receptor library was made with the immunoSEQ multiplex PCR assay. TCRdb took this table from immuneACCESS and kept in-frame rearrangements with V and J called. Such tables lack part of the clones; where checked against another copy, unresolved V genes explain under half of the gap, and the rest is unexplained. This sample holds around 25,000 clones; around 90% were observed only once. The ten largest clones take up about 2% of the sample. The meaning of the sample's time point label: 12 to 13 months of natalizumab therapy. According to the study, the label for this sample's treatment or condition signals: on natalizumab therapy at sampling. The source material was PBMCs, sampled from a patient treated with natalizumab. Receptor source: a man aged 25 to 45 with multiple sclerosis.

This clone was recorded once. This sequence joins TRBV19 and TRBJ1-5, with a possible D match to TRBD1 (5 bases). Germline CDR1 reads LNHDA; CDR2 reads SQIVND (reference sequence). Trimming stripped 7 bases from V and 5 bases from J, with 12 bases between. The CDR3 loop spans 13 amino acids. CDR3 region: CASNNRGDQPQHF. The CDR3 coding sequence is TGTGCCAGTAACAATCGGGGGGATCAGCCCCAGCATTTT.

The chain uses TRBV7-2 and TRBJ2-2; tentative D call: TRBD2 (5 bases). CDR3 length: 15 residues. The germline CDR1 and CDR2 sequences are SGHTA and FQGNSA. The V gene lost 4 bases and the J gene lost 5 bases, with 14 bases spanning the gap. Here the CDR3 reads CASSSSSLSTGELFF. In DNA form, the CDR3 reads TGTGCCAGCAGCTCTTCTAGCTTAAGTACCGGGGAGCTGTTTTTT.

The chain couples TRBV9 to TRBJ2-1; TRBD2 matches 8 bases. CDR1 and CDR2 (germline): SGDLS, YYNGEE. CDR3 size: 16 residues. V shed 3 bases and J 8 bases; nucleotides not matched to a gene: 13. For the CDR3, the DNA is TGTGCCAGCAGCGCAAGAGCGGGAGAGACTATCGATGAGCAGTTCTTC. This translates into CASSARAGETIDEQFF. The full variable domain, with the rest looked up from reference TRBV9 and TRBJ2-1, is DSGVTQTPKHLITATGQRVTLRCSPRSGDLSVYWYQQSLDQGLQFLIQYYNGEERAKGNILERFSAQQFPDLHSELNLSSLELGDSALYFCASSARAGETIDEQFFGPGTRLTVL.

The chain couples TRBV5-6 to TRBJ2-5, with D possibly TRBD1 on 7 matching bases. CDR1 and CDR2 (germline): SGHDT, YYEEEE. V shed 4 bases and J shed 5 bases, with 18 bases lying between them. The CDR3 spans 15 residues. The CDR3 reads CASSMIDREDETQYF. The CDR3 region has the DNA TGTGCCAGCAGCATGATCGACAGGGAGGACGAGACCCAGTACTTC.

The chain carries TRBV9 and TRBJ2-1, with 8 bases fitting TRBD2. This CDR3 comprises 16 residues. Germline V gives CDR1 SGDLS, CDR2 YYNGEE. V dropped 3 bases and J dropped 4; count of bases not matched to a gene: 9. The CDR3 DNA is TGTGCCAGCAGCGACCCGGGACGGGAGGGATACAATGAGCAGTTCTTC. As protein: CASSDPGREGYNEQFF.

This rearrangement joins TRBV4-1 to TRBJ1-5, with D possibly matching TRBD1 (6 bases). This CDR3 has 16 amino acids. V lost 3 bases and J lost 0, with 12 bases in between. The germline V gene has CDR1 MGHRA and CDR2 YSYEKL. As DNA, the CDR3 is TGCGCCAGCAGCCAGGACAGATCATATAGCAATCAGCCCCAGCATTTT. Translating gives CASSQDRSYSNQPQHF.

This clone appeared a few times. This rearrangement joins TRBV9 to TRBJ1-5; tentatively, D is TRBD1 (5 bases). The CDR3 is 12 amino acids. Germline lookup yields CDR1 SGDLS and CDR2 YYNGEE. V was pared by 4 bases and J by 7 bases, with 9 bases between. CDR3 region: CASSLRQQPQHF. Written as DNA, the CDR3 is TGTGCCAGCAGCCTCCGACAGCAGCCCCAGCATTTT.

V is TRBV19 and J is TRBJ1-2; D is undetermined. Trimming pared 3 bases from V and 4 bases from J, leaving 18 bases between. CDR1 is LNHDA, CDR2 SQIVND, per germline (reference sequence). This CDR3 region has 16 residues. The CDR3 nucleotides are TGTGCCAGTAGTATGGAGGAAAGAGACGGGTCCTATGGCTACACCTTC. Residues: CASSMEERDGSYGYTF.

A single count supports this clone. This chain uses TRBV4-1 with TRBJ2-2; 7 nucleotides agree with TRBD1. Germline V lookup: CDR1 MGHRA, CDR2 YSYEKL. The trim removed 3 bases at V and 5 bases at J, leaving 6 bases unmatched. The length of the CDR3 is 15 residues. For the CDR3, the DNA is TGCGCCAGCAGCCAGGGAAACAGGGGAACCGGGGAGCTGTTTTTT. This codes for CASSQGNRGTGELFF.

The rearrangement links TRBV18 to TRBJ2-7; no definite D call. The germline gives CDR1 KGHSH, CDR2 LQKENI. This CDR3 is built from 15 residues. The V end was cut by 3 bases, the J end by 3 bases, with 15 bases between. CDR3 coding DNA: TGTGCCAGCTCACCTCAGGATAGTCCCGTCTACGAGCAGTACGTC. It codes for CASSPQDSPVYEQYV.

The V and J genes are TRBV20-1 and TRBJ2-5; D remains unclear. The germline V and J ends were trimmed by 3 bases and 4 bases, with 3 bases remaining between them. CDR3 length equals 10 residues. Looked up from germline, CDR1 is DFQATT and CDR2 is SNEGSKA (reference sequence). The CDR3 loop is CSARGETQYF. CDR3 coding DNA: TGCAGTGCTAGGGGAGAGACCCAGTACTTC.

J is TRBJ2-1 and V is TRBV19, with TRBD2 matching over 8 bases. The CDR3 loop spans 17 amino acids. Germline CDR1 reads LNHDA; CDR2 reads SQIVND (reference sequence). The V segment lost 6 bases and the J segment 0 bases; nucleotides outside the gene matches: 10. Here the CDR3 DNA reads TGTGCCAGTAGCACCCAAGGGGCGGGGGGCTCCTACAATGAGCAGTTCTTC. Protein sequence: CASSTQGAGGSYNEQFF. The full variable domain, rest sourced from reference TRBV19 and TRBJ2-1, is DGGITQSPKYLFRKEGQNVTLSCEQNLNHDAMYWYRQDPGQGLRLIYYSQIVNDFQKGDIAEGYSVSREKKESFPLTVTSAQKNPTAFYLCASSTQGAGGSYNEQFFGPGTRLTVL.

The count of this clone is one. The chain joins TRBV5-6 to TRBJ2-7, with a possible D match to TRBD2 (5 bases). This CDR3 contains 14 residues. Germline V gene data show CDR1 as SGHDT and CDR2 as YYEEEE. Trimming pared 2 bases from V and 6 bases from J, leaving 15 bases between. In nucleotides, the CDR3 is TGTGCCAGCAGCTTCTACGGGATTGGGGTCGAGCAGTACGTC. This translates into CASSFYGIGVEQYV.

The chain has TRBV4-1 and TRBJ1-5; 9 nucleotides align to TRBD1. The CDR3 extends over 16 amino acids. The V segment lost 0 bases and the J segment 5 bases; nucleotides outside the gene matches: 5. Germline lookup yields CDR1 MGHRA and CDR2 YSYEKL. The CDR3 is CASSQEAGTGYQPQHF. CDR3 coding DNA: TGCGCCAGCAGCCAAGAAGCTGGGACAGGGTATCAGCCCCAGCATTTT.

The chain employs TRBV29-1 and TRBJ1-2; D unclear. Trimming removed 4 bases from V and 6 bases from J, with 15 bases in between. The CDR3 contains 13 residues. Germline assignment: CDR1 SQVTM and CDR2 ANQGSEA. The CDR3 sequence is CSVVSGSDNGYTF. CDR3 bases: TGCAGCGTTGTCTCCGGAAGCGACAATGGCTACACCTTC. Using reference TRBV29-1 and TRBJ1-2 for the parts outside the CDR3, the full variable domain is SAVISQKPSRDICQRGTSLTIQCQVDSQVTMMFWYRQQPGQSLTLIATANQGSEATYESGFVIDKFPISRPNLTFSTLTVSNMSPEDSSIYLCSVVSGSDNGYTFGSGTRLTVV.

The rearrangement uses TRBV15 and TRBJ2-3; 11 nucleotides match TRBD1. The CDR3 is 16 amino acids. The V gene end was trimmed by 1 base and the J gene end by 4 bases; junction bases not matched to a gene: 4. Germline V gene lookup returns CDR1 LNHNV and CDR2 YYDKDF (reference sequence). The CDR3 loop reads CATSRGGQGAADTQYF. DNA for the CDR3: TGTGCCACCAGCAGAGGAGGACAGGGGGCGGCAGATACGCAGTATTTT.

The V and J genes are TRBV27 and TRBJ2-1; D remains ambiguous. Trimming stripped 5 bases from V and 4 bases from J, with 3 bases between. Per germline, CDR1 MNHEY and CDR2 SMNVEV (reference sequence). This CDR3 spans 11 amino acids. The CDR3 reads CASSQYNEQFF. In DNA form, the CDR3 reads TGTGCCAGCAGTCAATACAATGAGCAGTTCTTC.

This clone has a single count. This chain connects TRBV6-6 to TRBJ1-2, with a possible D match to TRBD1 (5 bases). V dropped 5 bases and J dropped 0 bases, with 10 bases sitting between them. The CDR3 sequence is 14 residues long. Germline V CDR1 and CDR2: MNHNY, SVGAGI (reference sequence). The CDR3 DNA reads TGTGCCAGCAGTCGGGGGACTCCTAACTATGGCTACACCTTC. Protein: CASSRGTPNYGYTF.

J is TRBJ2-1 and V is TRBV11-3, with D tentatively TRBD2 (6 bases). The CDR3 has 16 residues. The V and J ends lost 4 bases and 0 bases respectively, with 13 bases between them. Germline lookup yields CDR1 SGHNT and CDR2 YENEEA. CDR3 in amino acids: CASSSAGTLSYNEQFF. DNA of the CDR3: TGTGCCAGCAGCTCGGCCGGGACTCTCTCCTACAATGAGCAGTTCTTC.

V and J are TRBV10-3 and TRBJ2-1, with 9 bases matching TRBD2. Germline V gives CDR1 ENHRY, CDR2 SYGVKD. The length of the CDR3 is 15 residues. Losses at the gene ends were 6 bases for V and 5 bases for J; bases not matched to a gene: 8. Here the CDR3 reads CAIRTQREANNEQFF. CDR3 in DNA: TGTGCCATCAGGACCCAGCGGGAGGCCAACAATGAGCAGTTCTTC.